The clone carrying this TCR beta chain occurred a few times. Its specificity is unknown. The data originate from a study of cytomegalovirus exposure and HLA in healthy donors. Findings and caveats of the study: It was reported that the classifier diagnosed cytomegalovirus status with high specificity and sensitivity in both the original and validation cohorts.

PCR was performed using 60 Vbeta and 13 Jbeta primers. Profiling relied on immunoSEQ multiplex PCR, and the TCRdb table lists in-frame clones only, not all of them. Seen here are roughly 66,000 clones, roughly 79% observed once, and the top ten hold about 6%. V was cut by 6 bases and J by 7 bases, with 18 bases left in between. This CDR3 has 15 residues. Germline loops: CDR1 MNHEY, CDR2 SVGAGI. This sequence joins TRBV6-5 and TRBJ1-4; D might be TRBD1 (5 bases). This sequence originates from a man aged 50 to 59 in good health and CMV-seronegative. The sequenced sample was PBMCs. The CDR3, as DNA: TGTGCCAGCAGACGTAACAGGATGTTTACTGAAAAACTGTTTTTT. Translated: CASRRNRMFTEKLFF.